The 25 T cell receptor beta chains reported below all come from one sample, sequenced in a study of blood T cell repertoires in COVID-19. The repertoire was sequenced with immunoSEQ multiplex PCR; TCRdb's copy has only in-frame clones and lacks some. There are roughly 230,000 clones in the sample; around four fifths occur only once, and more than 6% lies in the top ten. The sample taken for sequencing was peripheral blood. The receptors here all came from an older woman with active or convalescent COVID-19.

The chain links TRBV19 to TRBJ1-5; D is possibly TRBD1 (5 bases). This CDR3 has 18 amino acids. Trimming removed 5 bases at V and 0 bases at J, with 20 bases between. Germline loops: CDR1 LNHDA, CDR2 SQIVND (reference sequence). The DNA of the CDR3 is TGTGCCAGTAGTCCGCCCCTGACAGACACCTATAGCAATCAGCCCCAGCATTTT. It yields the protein CASSPPLTDTYSNQPQHF.

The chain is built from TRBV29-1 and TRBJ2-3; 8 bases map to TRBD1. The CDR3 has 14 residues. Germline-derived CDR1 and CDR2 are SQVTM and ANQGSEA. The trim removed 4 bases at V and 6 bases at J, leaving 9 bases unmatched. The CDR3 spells CSVVIPGGRDTQYF. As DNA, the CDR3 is TGCAGCGTTGTGATCCCAGGGGGCCGTGATACGCAGTATTTT.

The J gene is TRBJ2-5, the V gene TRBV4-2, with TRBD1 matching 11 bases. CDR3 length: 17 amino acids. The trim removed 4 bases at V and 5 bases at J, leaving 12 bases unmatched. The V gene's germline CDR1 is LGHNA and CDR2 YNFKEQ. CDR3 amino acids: CASSLRPDRGLWETQYF. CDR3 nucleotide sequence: TGTGCCAGCAGCCTTCGTCCGGACAGGGGGCTATGGGAGACCCAGTACTTC.

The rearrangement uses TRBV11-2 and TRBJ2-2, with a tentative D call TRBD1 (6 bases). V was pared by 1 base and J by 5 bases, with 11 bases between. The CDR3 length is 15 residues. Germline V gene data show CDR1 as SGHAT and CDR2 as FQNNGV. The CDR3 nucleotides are TGTGCCAGCAGCTTAGCAGGGGTTAGAACCGGGGAGCTGTTTTTT. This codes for CASSLAGVRTGELFF. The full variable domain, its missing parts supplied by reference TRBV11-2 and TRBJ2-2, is EAGVAQSPRYKIIEKRQSVAFWCNPISGHATLYWYQQILGQGPKLLIQFQNNGVVDDSQLPKDRFSAERLKGVDSTLKIQPAKLEDSAVYLCASSLAGVRTGELFFGEGSRLTVL.

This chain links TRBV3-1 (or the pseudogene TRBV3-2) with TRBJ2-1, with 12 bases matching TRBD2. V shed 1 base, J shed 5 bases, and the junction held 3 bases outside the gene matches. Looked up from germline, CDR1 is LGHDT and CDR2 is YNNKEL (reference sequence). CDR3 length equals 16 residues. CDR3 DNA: TGTGCCAGCAGCCAAGGGACTAGCGGGATGAACAATGAGCAGTTCTTC. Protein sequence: CASSQGTSGMNNEQFF.

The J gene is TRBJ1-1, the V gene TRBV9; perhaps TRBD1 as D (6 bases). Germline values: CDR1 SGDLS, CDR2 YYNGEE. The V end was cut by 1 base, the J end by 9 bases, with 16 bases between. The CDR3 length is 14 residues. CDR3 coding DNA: TGTGCCAGCAGCGTACGGGACAATATGCCACAAGCTTTCTTT. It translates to CASSVRDNMPQAFF.

The CDR3, as DNA: TGTGCCAGCAGCTTCACGGGGCGCGGGGATCAGCCCCAGCATTTT. Its translation: CASSFTGRGDQPQHF. V usage is TRBV7-8 and J usage is TRBJ1-5, with D maybe TRBD1 (5 bases). The V end lost 3 bases, the J end lost 5 bases, and 14 bases lay between the germline ends. Germline V CDR1 and CDR2: SGHVS, FQNEAQ. There are 15 residues in the CDR3.

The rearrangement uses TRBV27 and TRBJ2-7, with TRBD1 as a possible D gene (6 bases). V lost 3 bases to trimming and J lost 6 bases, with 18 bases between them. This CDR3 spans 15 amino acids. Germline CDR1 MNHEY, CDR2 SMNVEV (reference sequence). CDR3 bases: TGTGCCAGCAGTTTCTCCCATACAGGGTCCGTCGAGCAGTACGTC. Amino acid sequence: CASSFSHTGSVEQYV.

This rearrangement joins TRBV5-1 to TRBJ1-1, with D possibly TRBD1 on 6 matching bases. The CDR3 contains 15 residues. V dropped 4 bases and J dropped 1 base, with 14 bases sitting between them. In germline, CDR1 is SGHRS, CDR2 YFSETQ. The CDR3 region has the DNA TGCGCCAGCAGCCAAACAGGGTCGGGGAACACTGAAGCTTTCTTT. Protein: CASSQTGSGNTEAFF.

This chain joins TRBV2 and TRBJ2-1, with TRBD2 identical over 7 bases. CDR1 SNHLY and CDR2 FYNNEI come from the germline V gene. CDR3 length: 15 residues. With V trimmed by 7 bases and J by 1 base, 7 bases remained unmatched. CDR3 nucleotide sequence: TGTGCCAGCAATTACCTAGCGGTGTCCTACAATGAGCAGTTCTTC. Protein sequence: CASNYLAVSYNEQFF.

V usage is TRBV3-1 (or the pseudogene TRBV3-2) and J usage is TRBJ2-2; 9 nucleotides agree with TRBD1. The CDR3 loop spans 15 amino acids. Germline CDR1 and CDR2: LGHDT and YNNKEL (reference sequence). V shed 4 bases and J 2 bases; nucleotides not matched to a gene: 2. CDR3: CASSRDRVNTGELFF. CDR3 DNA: TGTGCCAGCAGCCGGGACAGGGTCAACACCGGGGAGCTGTTTTTT.

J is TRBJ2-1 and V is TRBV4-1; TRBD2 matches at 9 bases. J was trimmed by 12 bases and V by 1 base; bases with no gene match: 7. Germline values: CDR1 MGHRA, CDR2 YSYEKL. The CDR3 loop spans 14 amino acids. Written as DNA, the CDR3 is TGCGCCAGCAGCCAAGTTGGGACTAGCTTTGGGCAGTTCTTC. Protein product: CASSQVGTSFGQFF.

This CDR3 is CASSLGGGVSGNTIYF. The CDR3 DNA reads TGTGCCAGCAGCTTAGGGGGGGGAGTCTCTGGAAACACCATATATTTT. This chain links TRBV7-6 with TRBJ1-3; TRBD1 might be the D (5 bases). Germline V lookup: CDR1 SGHVS, CDR2 FNYEAQ. V was trimmed by 1 base and J by 0 bases, leaving 10 bases between them. The CDR3 is made up of 16 amino acids. Complete variable domain (other parts from reference TRBV7-6 and TRBJ1-3): GAGVSQSPRYKVTKRGQDVALRCDPISGHVSLYWYRQALGQGPEFLTYFNYEAQQDKSGLPNDRFSAERPEGSISTLTIQRTEQRDSAMYRCASSLGGGVSGNTIYFGEGSWLTVV.

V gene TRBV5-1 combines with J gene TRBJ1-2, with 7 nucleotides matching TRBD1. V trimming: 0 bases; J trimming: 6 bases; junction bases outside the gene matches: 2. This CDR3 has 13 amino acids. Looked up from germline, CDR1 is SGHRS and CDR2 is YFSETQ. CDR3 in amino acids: CASSLDGTDGYTF. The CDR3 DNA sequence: TGCGCCAGCAGCTTGGATGGGACAGATGGCTACACCTTC.

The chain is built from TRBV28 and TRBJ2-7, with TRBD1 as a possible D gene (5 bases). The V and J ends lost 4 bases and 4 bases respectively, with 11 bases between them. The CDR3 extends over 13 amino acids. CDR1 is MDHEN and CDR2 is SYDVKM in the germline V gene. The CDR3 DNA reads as TGTGCCAGCAGTTCCATAACAGGATACGAGCAGTACGTC. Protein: CASSSITGYEQYV.

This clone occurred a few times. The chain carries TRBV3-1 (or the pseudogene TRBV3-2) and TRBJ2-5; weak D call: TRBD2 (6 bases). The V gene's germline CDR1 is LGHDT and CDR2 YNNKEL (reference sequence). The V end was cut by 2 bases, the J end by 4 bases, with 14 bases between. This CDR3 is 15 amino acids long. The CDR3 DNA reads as TGTGCCAGCAGCCAACTGCGGGATGGGGCAGAGACCCAGTACTTC. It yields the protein CASSQLRDGAETQYF.

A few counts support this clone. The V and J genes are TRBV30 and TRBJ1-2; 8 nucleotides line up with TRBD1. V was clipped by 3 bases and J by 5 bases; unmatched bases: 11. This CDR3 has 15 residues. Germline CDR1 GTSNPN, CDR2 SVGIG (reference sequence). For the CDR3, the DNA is TGTGCCTGGAGGTATGGCAGGGGGCCTCAGTATGGCTACACCTTC. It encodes CAWRYGRGPQYGYTF.

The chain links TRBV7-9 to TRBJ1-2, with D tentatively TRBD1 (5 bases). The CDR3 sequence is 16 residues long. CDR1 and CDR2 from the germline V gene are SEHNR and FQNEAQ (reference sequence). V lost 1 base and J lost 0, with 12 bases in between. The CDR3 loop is CASSLERQPTNYGYTF. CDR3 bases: TGTGCCAGCAGCTTAGAGAGACAGCCGACTAACTATGGCTACACCTTC.

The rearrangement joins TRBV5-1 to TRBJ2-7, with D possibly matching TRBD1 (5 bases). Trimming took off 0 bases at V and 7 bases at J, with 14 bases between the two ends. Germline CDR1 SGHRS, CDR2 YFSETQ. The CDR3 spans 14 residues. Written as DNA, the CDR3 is TGCGCCAGCAGCTTGGAGGGGTTCTCCCTAGAGCAGTACTTC. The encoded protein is CASSLEGFSLEQYF. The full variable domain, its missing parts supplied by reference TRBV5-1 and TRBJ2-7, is KAGVTQTPRYLIKTRGQQVTLSCSPISGHRSVSWYQQTPGQGLQFLFEYFSETQRNKGNFPGRFSGRQFSNSRSEMNVSTLELGDSALYLCASSLEGFSLEQYFGPGTRLTVT.

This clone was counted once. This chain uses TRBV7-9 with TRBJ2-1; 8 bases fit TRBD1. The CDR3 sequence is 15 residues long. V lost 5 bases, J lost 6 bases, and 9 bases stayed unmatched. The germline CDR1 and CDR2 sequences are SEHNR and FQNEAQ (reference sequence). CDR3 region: CASSHAGQGVNEQFF. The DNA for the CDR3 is TGTGCCAGCAGCCACGCTGGACAGGGCGTCAATGAGCAGTTCTTC.

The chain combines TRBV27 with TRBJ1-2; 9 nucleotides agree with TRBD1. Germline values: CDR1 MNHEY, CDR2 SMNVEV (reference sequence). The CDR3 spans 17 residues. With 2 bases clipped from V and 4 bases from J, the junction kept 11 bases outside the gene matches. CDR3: CASSLLHRDREPYGYTF. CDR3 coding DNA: TGTGCCAGCAGTTTACTGCACCGGGACAGGGAACCCTATGGCTACACCTTC.

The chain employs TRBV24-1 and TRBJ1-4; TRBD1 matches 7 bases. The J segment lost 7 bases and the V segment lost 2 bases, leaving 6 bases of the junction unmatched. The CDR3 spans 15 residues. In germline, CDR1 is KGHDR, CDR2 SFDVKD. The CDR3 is CATSDSGTAGEKLFF. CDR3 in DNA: TGTGCCACCAGTGATTCGGGGACAGCGGGTGAAAAACTGTTTTTT.

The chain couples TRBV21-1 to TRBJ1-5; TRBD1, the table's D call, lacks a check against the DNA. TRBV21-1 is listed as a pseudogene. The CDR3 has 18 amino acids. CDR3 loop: CASSRTPQGFLGNQPQHF. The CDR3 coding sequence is TGTGCCAGCAGCAGAACCCCACAGGGGTTTCTGGGCAATCAGCCCCAGCATTTT.

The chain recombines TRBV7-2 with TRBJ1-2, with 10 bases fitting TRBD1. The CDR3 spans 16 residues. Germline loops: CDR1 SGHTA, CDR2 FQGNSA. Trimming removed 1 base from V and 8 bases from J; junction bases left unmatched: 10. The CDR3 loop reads CASSLDPIGTGDGYTF. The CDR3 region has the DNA TGTGCCAGCAGCTTAGATCCGATTGGGACAGGGGACGGCTACACCTTC.

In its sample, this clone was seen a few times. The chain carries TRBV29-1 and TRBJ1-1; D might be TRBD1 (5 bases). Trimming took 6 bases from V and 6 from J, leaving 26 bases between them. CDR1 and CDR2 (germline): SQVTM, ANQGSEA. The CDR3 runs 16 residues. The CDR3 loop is CSVRARVGGGSAEAFF. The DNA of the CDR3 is TGCAGCGTAAGAGCAAGGGTGGGGGGTGGTAGCGCTGAAGCTTTCTTT.